Sequencing of this T cell receptor beta chain was carried out in a study of blood T cell repertoires in COVID-19. Overall study context: The study drew acute and convalescent COVID-19 samples from the United States, Italy and Spain. T cells, B-cell-depleted T cells, or PBMCs supplied cDNA or gDNA.

The CDR3 sequence is 14 residues long. The germline CDR1 and CDR2 sequences are MDHEN and SYDVKM. Trimming took off 5 bases at V and 9 bases at J, with 17 bases between the two ends. Enrollment of patients from Seattle took place during active infection, with longitudinal follow-up. Source study methods: Counts of nucleated cells, estimated from reference gene primer amplification, were obtained. Assay used: immunoSEQ multiplex PCR; TCRdb lists only in-frame clones, some missing. That table furnishes V, J and clone size, whereas the DNA furnished D and trimming. The sample includes 200,000 to 250,000 clones, about 84% of them seen just once.

The origin of this receptor is a woman at least 80 years old with COVID-19, enrolled during active disease. V is TRBV28 and J is TRBJ2-4, with D tentatively TRBD1 (5 bases). The material sequenced was peripheral blood. The chain's CDR3 is CASSLTAISSIQYF. CDR3 nucleotide sequence: TGTGCCAGCAGTCTGACAGCCATAAGTAGCATTCAGTACTTC. The whole variable domain, remainder taken from reference TRBV28 and TRBJ2-4, is DVKVTQSSRYLVKRTGEKVFLECVQDMDHENMFWYRQDPGLGLRLIYFSYDVKMKEKGDIPEGYSVSREKKERFSLILESASTNQTSMYLCASSLTAISSIQYFGAGTRLSVL.